A selection of T cell receptor beta chains follows, all from one sample in a study of blood T cell repertoires in COVID-19. The repertoire was sequenced with immunoSEQ multiplex PCR; TCRdb's copy has only in-frame clones and lacks some. Altogether around 63,000 clones are present, 73% being singletons, with the ten largest covering more than 15%. Specimen: peripheral blood. These TCRs come from a woman aged 45-60 years with active or convalescent COVID-19. Each CDR3 is given with its conserved first and last residue. The D gene is left open where the match is weak. Expanded clones get a size class; other rows say once, few or many, or leave the size out.

V	D	J	size	CDR3	DNA
TRBV5-1	NA	TRBJ2-5	NA	CASSPNVAATTQYF	TGCGCCAGCAGCCCGAACGTGGCGGCGACGACCCAGTACTTC
TRBV27	NA	TRBJ2-2	NA	CASSPNSNTGELFF	TGTGCCAGCAGTCCCAACAGCAACACCGGGGAGCTGTTTTTT
TRBV19	NA	TRBJ1-6	NA	CASRRINSPLHF	TGTGCCAGTAGGCGGATAAATTCACCCCTCCACTTT
TRBV6-1	NA	TRBJ1-6	NA	CASSDPGRSSYNSPLHF	TGTGCCAGCAGTGATCCGGGAAGGAGCTCCTATAATTCACCCCTCCACTTT
TRBV5-1	NA	TRBJ2-3	NA	CASSFHTDTQYF	TGCGCCAGCAGCTTCCACACAGATACGCAGTATTTT
TRBV3-1/TRBV3-2	NA	TRBJ1-5	NA	CASGPQISNQPQHF	TGTGCCAGCGGCCCCCAAATTAGCAATCAGCCCCAGCATTTT
TRBV11-2	TRBD2	TRBJ2-2	few	CASSLGPRGRAAGELFF	TGTGCCAGCAGCTTAGGGCCCCGCGGGAGGGCCGCCGGGGAGCTGTTTTTT
TRBV19	TRBD1	TRBJ1-2	NA	CASSNHPGTGHQRDGYTF	TGTGCCAGTAGTAACCATCCCGGGACAGGCCACCAAAGAGATGGCTACACCTTC
TRBV7-9	NA	TRBJ2-1	many	CASSLAGLDEQFF	TGTGCCAGCAGCTTAGCGGGTCTAGATGAGCAGTTCTTC
TRBV2	NA	TRBJ1-3	NA	CASSVQGSGNTIYF	TGTGCCAGCAGTGTACAGGGATCTGGAAACACCATATATTTT
TRBV7-6	NA	TRBJ1-3	NA	CASSLATVATFSGNTIYF	TGTGCCAGCAGCTTAGCGACAGTCGCGACCTTCTCTGGAAACACCATATATTTT
TRBV18	NA	TRBJ1-3	NA	CASSPRMGADGNTIYF	TGTGCCAGCTCACCTCGAATGGGGGCAGATGGAAACACCATATATTTT
TRBV18	NA	TRBJ2-2	NA	CASSPGENTGELFF	TGTGCCAGCTCTCCGGGGGAAAACACCGGGGAGCTGTTTTTT
TRBV10-3	TRBD2	TRBJ2-3	NA	CAISEGLAGGIRTSTDTQYF	TGTGCCATCAGTGAAGGGCTAGCGGGAGGTATACGTACTAGCACAGATACGCAGTATTTT
TRBV7-2	NA	TRBJ1-1	NA	CASSLVAGETEAFF	TGTGCCAGCAGCTTAGTCGCGGGGGAAACTGAAGCTTTCTTT
TRBV3-1/TRBV3-2	TRBD1	TRBJ2-7	NA	CASSQTTGGNEQYF	TGTGCCAGCAGCCAGACGACAGGGGGTAACGAGCAGTACTTC
TRBV9	NA	TRBJ1-6	few	CASSVDMNSPLHF	TGTGCCAGCAGCGTAGACATGAATTCACCCCTCCACTTT
TRBV2	NA	TRBJ1-1	NA	CASRAEREAFF	TGTGCCAGCAGGGCGGAGCGTGAGGCTTTCTTT
TRBV5-8	TRBD1	TRBJ2-4	NA	CASSSRTGSKNIQYF	TGTGCCAGCAGCTCAAGGACAGGGTCCAAAAACATTCAGTACTTC
TRBV7-6	TRBD1	TRBJ1-5	NA	CASSFGDRAQPQHF	TGTGCCAGCAGCTTTGGGGACAGGGCCCAGCCCCAGCATTTT
TRBV6-6	TRBD2	TRBJ2-1	NA	CASSSQREGRNEQFF	TGTGCCAGCAGTAGCCAGCGGGAGGGCCGGAATGAGCAGTTCTTC